This entry describes one T cell receptor (beta chain). Germline V gene data show CDR1 as MNHEY and CDR2 as SMNVEV (reference sequence). The length of the CDR3 is 14 residues. V lost 4 bases to trimming and J lost 2 bases, with 11 bases between them. The table came from immunoSEQ multiplex PCR; TCRdb's copy has only in-frame clones and leaves some out. Here the sample spans 190,000 or so clones, 80% to 95% being singletons. This entry comes from a study of control samples from healthy donors and cancer patients. The J gene is TRBJ2-5, the V gene TRBV27; D possibly corresponds to TRBD2 (5 bases). The specimen was blood. The clonotype was recovered from a man aged 18 to 29 in good health. CDR3 loop: CASSSGLVQETQYF. CDR3 nucleotide sequence: TGTGCCAGCAGTTCTGGACTCGTACAAGAGACCCAGTACTTC.